This is a list of T cell receptor beta chains from one sample in a study of T cells in Graves' hyperthyroidism and ophthalmopathy. TCRdb independently ran MiXCR on the multiplex PCR reads; one entry per CDR3 protein. The table records approximately 510,000 distinct CDR3 sequences, about 46% of them present only once. The sample taken for sequencing was peripheral blood or thyroid tissue (not recorded which). The receptors were sampled from an adult woman with Graves' disease, either hyperthyroidism or ophthalmopathy (not recorded which). Both conserved end residues are part of each CDR3. D genes are given only for firm matches. Rows give clone size only sometimes, using once, few, many, or a class for an expanded clone.

d_gene	j_gene	v_gene	abundance	CDR3aa	CDR3nt
.	TRBJ1-1	TRBV10-3	.	CAISEGRSTNTEAFF	TGTGCCATCAGTGAAGGAAGGTCGACGAACACTGAAGCTTTCTTT
.	TRBJ2-7	TRBV7-8	.	CASSSASGEQYF	TGTGCCAGCAGTTCAGCATCAGGGGAGCAGTACTTC
.	TRBJ1-1	TRBV5-4	.	CASSLMGDGITEAFF	TGTGCCAGCAGCTTGATGGGGGATGGGATCACTGAAGCTTTCTTT
.	TRBJ2-6	TRBV7-9	many	CASSPGAGANVLTF	TGTGCCAGCAGCCCAGGGGCTGGGGCCAACGTCCTGACTTTC
TRBD1	TRBJ1-2	TRBV12-3/TRBV12-4	many	CASSLTRTGGSGYTF	TGTGCCAGCAGTTTAACACGGACAGGGGGCTCGGGCTACACCTTC
.	TRBJ1-1	TRBV15	many	CATSRDRNTEAFF	TGTGCCACCAGCAGAGACAGGAACACTGAAGCTTTCTTT
.	TRBJ1-3	TRBV7-8	.	CASSSGSFSGNTIYF	TGTGCCAGCAGTTCCGGGTCATTCTCTGGAAACACCATATATTTT
TRBD1	TRBJ1-2	TRBV4-1	.	CASSQTRGTYGYTF	TGCGCCAGCAGCCAAACCAGGGGGACCTATGGCTACACCTTC
.	TRBJ1-1	TRBV2	many	CASSVHGTEAFF	TGTGCCAGCAGTGTTCATGGCACTGAAGCTTTCTTT
TRBD1	TRBJ2-1	TRBV2	.	CASRGQGAGEQFF	TGTGCCAGCAGGGGACAGGGGGCAGGTGAGCAGTTCTTC
TRBD2	TRBJ2-3	TRBV10-3	.	CAISETPGGRALGTDTQYF	TGTGCCATCAGTGAGACCCCTGGCGGGAGGGCCCTCGGCACAGATACGCAGTATTTT
TRBD1	TRBJ1-2	TRBV20-1	few	CSARTGGATGDDGYTF	TGCAGTGCTAGGACAGGGGGCGCGACCGGGGACGATGGCTACACCTTC
.	TRBJ2-7	TRBV3-1	.	CASSQDPVWTYEQYF	TGTGCCAGCAGCCAAGATCCAGTCTGGACCTACGAGCAGTACTTC
.	TRBJ1-1	TRBV19	.	CASSMVSPSEAFF	TGTGCCAGTAGTATGGTCTCTCCCTCTGAAGCTTTCTTT
.	TRBJ1-1	TRBV13	.	CASSQQLYTEAFF	TGTGCCAGCAGCCAACAACTATACACTGAAGCTTTCTTT
.	TRBJ1-3	TRBV20-1	once	CSARDRRLFGNTIYF	TGCAGTGCTAGAGATAGGAGGTTGTTTGGAAACACCATATATTTT
TRBD1	TRBJ1-4	TRBV7-9	many	CASSLGLRETGNEKLFF	TGTGCCAGCAGCTTAGGTCTACGGGAGACAGGGAACGAAAAACTGTTTTTT
.	TRBJ1-4	TRBV4-2	many	CASSQEADISTNEKLFF	TGTGCCAGCAGCCAAGAGGCAGACATCTCAACTAATGAAAAACTGTTTTTT
.	TRBJ1-2	TRBV10-2	.	CASSESSNGGYGYTF	TGCGCCAGCAGTGAGTCGTCTAATGGGGGCTATGGCTACACCTTC
.	TRBJ2-6	TRBV2	.	CASSKFSGRRGANVLTF	TGTGCCAGCAGTAAGTTTTCAGGGCGACGCGGGGCCAACGTCCTAACTTTC
TRBD1	TRBJ2-5	TRBV12-3/TRBV12-4	.	CASRGQGLETQYF	TGTGCCAGCAGAGGACAGGGGTTAGAGACCCAGTACTTC
.	TRBJ1-2	TRBV7-9	many	CASSLAGSNYGYTF	TGTGCCAGCAGCTTAGCCGGATCGAACTATGGCTACACCTTC
.	TRBJ1-2	TRBV7-6	few	CASSVERVHGYTF	TGTGCCAGCAGCGTCGAGAGGGTCCATGGCTACACCTTC
.	TRBJ2-7	TRBV7-8	.	CTSRLLGYEQYF	TGTACCAGCAGATTATTAGGCTACGAGCAGTACTTC
.	TRBJ2-7	TRBV14	many	CASSQGLAYEQYF	TGTGCCAGCAGCCAAGGACTAGCCTACGAGCAGTACTTC
.	TRBJ1-1	TRBV7-6	.	CASGKGGVGTEAFF	TGTGCCAGCGGCAAGGGTGGGGTTGGAACTGAAGCTTTCTTC
.	TRBJ2-7	TRBV20-1	.	CSVPKKGSSYEQYF	TGCAGTGTACCCAAAAAGGGGAGCAGTTACGAGCAGTACTTC
.	TRBJ2-5	TRBV5-1	many	CASSLGTAGETQYF	TGCGCCAGCAGCTTGGGGACTGCCGGGGAGACCCAGTACTTC